This TCR beta chain was sequenced during a study of response to subunit inactivated influenza vaccine. Findings of the study overall: Authors suggested each seasonal influenza vaccination recruits few new T cells.

TCRdb recomputed calls from the RT-PCR reads with MiXCR, one row per CDR3 protein. This table holds roughly 500,000 distinct CDR3 sequences, approximately 15% found once. This clonotype was seen a handful of times. Its target is unknown. The CDR3 covers 16 residues. Germline V gene lookup returns CDR1 MGHRA and CDR2 YSYEKL. The V end lost 1 base, the J end lost 3 bases, and 16 bases lay between the germline ends. Sample: CD4+ T cells sorted from PBMCs, taken less than 25 months after vaccination. V usage is TRBV4-1 and J usage is TRBJ2-7; the D gene is possibly TRBD1 (5 bases). The receptor comes from a man aged 50 to 69 who received an inactivated influenza vaccine. The CDR3 sequence is CASSQGQGRFYYEQYF. The CDR3 nucleotides are TGCGCCAGCAGCCAAGGTCAGGGCAGGTTTTACTACGAGCAGTACTTC.